The source of this TCR beta chain is a study of radiotherapy plus CTLA-4 blockade in lung cancer. In germline, CDR1 is MDHEN, CDR2 SYDVKM. The CDR3 extends over 15 amino acids. The V end lost 3 bases, the J end lost 0 bases, and 11 bases lay between the germline ends. Profiling relied on immunoSEQ multiplex PCR, and the TCRdb table lists in-frame clones only, not all of them. Of some 90,000 clones in the sample, around 86% were seen once. The sample here was peripheral blood, taken from a patient treated with radiotherapy plus ipilimumab. The chain employs TRBV28 and TRBJ1-2; D ambiguous. This receptor was obtained from a human donor with non-small cell lung cancer who had stable disease on radiotherapy plus ipilimumab. The CDR3 DNA reads as TGTGCCAGCAGTTTGGCCAGTCTAGCTAACTATGGCTACACCTTC. Its protein product is CASSLASLANYGYTF.